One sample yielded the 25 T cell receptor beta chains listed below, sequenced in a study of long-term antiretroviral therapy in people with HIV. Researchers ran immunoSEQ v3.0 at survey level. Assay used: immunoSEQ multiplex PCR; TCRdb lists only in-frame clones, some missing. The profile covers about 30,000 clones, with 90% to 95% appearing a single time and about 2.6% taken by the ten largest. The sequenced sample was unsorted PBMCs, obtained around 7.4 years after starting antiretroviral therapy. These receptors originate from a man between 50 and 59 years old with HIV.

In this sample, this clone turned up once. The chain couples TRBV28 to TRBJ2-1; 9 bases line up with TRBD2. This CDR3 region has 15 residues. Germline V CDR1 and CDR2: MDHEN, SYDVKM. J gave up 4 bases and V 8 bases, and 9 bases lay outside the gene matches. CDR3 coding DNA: TGTGCCAGCGAGACCGCGGGGGGGCTGTACAATGAGCAGTTCTTC. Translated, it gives CASETAGGLYNEQFF.

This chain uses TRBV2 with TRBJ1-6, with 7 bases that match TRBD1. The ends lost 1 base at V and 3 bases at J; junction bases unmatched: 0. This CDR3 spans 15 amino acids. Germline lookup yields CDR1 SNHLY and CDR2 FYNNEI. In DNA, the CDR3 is TGTGCCAGCAGTGAAGGGACAGGCTATAATTCACCCCTCCACTTT. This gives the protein CASSEGTGYNSPLHF.

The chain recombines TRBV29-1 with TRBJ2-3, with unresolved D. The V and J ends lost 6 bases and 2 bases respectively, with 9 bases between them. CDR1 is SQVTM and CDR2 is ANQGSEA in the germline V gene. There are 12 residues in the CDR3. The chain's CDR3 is CSVSGDTDTQYF. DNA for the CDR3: TGCAGCGTATCTGGGGACACAGATACGCAGTATTTT.

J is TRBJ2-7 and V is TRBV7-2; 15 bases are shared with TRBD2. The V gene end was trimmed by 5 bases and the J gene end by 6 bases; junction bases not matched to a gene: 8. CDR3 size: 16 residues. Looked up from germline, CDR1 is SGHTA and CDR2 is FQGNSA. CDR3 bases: TGTGCCAGCAGCCACCGGACTAGCGGGGGGGCCGCCGAGCAGTACTTC. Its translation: CASSHRTSGGAAEQYF.

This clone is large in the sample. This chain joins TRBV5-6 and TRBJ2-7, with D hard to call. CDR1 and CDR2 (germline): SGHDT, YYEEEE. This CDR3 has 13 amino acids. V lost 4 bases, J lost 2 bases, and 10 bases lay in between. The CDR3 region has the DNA TGTGCCAGCAGCGTGGACGGACCCTACGAGCAGTACTTC. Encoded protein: CASSVDGPYEQYF.

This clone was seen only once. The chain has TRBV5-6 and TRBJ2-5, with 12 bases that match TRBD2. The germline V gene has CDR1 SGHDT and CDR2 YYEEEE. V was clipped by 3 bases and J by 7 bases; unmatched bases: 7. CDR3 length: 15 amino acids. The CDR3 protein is CASSYASGGAGTQYF. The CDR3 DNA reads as TGTGCCAGCAGCTATGCTAGCGGGGGGGCAGGGACCCAGTACTTC.

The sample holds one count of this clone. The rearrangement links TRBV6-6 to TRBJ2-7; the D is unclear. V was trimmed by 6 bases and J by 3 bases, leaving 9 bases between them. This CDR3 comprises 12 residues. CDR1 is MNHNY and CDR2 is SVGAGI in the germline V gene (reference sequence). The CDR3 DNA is TGTGCCAGCAGAACCTCCAACTACGAGCAGTACTTC. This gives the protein CASRTSNYEQYF.

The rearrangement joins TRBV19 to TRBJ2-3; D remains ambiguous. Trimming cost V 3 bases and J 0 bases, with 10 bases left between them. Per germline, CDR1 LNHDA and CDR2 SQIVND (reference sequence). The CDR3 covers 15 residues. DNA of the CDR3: TGTGCCAGTAGTATGGCTACCCCCAGCACAGATACGCAGTATTTT. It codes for CASSMATPSTDTQYF.

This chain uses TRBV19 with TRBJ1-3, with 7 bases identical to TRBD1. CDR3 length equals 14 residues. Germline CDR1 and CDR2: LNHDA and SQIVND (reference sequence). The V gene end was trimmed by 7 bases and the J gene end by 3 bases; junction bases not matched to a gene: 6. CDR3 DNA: TGTGCCAGTAACCCGGGACAGCTTGGAAACACCATATATTTT. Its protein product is CASNPGQLGNTIYF.

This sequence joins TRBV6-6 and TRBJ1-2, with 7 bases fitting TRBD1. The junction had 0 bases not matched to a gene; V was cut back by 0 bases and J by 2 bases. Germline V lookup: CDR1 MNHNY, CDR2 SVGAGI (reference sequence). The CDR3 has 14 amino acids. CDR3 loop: CASSYSTGNYGYTF. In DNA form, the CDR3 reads TGTGCCAGCAGTTACTCGACAGGGAACTATGGCTACACCTTC.

CDR3 sequence reads: CASSSGGEQYF. CDR3 DNA: TGTGCCAGCAGTTCAGGAGGCGAGCAGTACTTC. The rearrangement joins TRBV6-5 to TRBJ2-7, with D tentatively TRBD2 (5 bases). This CDR3 has 11 residues. Germline V CDR1 and CDR2: MNHEY, SVGAGI. V lost 4 bases, J lost 6 bases, and 7 bases lay in between.

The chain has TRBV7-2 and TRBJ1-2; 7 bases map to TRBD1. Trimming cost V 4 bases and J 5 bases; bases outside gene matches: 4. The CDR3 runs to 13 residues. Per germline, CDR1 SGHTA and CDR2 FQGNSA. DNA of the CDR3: TGTGCCAGCAGCTCAGGGGGAGGATATGGCTACACCTTC. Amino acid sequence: CASSSGGGYGYTF. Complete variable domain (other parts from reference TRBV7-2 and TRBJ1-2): GAGVSQSPSNKVTEKGKDVELRCDPISGHTALYWYRQSLGQGLEFLIYFQGNSAPDKSGLPSDRFSAERTGGSVSTLTIQRTQQEDSAVYLCASSSGGGYGYTFGSGTRLTVV.

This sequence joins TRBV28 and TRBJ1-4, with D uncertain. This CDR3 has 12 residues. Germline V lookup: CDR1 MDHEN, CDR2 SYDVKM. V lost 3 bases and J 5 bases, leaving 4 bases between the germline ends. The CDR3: CASSLRNEKLFF. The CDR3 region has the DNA TGTGCCAGCAGTTTGCGGAATGAAAAACTGTTTTTT.

CDR3 amino acids: CASSLAAANTGELFF. The CDR3 region has the DNA TGTGCCAGCAGCTTAGCGGCAGCGAACACCGGGGAGCTGTTTTTT. This chain links TRBV7-6 with TRBJ2-2; D gene unclear. The CDR3 has 15 residues. Germline assignment: CDR1 SGHVS and CDR2 FNYEAQ. The germline V and J ends were trimmed by 0 bases and 0 bases, with 5 bases remaining between them.

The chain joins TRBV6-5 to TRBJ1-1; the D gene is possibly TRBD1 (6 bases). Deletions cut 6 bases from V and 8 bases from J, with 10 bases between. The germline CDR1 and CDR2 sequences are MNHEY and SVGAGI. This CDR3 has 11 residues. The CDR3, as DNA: TGTGCCAGCAGCACTGGACAGGAAGCTTTCTTT. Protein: CASSTGQEAFF.

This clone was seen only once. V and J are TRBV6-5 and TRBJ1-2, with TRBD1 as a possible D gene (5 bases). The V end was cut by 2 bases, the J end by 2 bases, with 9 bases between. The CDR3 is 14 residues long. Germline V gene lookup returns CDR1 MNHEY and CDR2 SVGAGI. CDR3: CASSYVQGNYGYTF. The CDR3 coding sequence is TGTGCCAGCAGTTACGTCCAGGGCAACTATGGCTACACCTTC.

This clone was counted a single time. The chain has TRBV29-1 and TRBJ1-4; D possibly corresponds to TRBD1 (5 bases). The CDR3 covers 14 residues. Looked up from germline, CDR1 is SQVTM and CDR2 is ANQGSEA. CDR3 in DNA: TGCAGAGTTATCGGGGGGGCAACTAATGAAAAACTGTTTTTT. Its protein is CRVIGGATNEKLFF. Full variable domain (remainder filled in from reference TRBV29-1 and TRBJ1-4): SAVISQKPSRDICQRGTSLTIQCQVDSQVTMMFWYRQQPGQSLTLIATANQGSEATYESGFVIDKFPISRPNLTFSTLTVSNMSPEDSSIYLCRVIGGATNEKLFFGSGTQLSVL.

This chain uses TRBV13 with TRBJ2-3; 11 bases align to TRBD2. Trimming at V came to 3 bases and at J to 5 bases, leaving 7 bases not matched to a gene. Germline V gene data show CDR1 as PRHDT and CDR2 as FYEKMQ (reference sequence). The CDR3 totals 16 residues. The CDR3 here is CASSLASGGLGDTQYF. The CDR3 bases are TGTGCCAGCAGCTTGGCTAGCGGGGGGTTGGGAGATACGCAGTATTTT. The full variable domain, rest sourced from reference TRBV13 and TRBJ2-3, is AAGVIQSPRHLIKEKRETATLKCYPIPRHDTVYWYQQGPGQDPQFLISFYEKMQSDKGSIPDRFSAQQFSDYHSELNMSSLELGDSALYFCASSLASGGLGDTQYFGPGTRLTVL.

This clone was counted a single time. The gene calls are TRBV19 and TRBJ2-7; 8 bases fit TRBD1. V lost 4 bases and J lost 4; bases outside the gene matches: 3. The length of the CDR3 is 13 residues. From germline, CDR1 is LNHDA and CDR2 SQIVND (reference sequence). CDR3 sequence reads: CASSRQGTYEQYF. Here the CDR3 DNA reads TGTGCCAGTAGTAGACAGGGGACGTACGAGCAGTACTTC.

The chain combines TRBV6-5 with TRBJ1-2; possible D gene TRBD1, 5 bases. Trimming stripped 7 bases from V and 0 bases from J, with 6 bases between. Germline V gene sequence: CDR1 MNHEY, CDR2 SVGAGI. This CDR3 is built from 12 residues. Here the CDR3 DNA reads TGTGCCAGCAAGGGGACTAACTATGGCTACACCTTC. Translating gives CASKGTNYGYTF.

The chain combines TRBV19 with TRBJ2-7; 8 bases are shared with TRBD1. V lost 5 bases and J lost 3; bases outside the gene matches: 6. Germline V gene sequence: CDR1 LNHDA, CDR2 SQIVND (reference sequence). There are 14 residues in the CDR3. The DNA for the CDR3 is TGTGCCAGTAGTGCCCGGACAGGGATCTACGAGCAGTACTTC. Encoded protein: CASSARTGIYEQYF.

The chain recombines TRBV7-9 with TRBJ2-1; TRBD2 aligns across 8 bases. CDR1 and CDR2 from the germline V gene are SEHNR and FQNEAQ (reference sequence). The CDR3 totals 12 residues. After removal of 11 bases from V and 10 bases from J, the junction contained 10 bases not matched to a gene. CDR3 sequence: CAFGASGREQFF. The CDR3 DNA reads TGTGCCTTCGGGGCTAGCGGGCGGGAGCAGTTCTTC.

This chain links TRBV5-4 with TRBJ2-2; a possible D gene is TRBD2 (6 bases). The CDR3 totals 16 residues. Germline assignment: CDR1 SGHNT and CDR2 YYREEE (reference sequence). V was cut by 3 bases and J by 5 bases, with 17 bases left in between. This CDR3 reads CASSSGGERVTGELFF. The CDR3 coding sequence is TGTGCCAGCAGCTCCGGCGGGGAGCGGGTAACCGGGGAGCTGTTTTTT. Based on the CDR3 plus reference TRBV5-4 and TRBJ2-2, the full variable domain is ETGVTQSPTHLIKTRGQQVTLRCSSQSGHNTVSWYQQALGQGPQFIFQYYREEENGRGNFPPRFSGLQFPNYSSELNVNALELDDSALYLCASSSGGERVTGELFFGEGSRLTVL.

The CDR3 sequence: CASSSRLAGGTDTQYF. For the CDR3, the DNA is TGTGCCAGCAGTTCGCGACTAGCGGGGGGCACAGATACGCAGTATTTT. J is TRBJ2-3 and V is TRBV27, with 12 bases fitting TRBD2. CDR1 is MNHEY, CDR2 SMNVEV, per germline (reference sequence). V dropped 4 bases and J dropped 1; count of bases not matched to a gene: 3. This CDR3 region has 16 residues.

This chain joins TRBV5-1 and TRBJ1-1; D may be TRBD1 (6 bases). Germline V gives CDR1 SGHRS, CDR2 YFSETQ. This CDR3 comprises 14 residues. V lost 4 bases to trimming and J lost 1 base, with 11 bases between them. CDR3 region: CASSRGTENTEAFF. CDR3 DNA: TGCGCCAGCAGCAGGGGGACGGAGAACACTGAAGCTTTCTTT. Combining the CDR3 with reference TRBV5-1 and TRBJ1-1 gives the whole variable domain KAGVTQTPRYLIKTRGQQVTLSCSPISGHRSVSWYQQTPGQGLQFLFEYFSETQRNKGNFPGRFSGRQFSNSRSEMNVSTLELGDSALYLCASSRGTENTEAFFGQGTRLTVV.